One and the same sample provided the 21 T cell receptor beta chains below, sequenced in a study of shared clonotypes between healthy human individuals. Method: immunoSEQ multiplex PCR; TCRdb's copy keeps in-frame clones and lacks some. This sample has about 2 million clones; over 85% occur once, and the top ten carry roughly 0.13%. The sequenced sample consisted of naive CD4+ T cells sorted from blood. Subset: CD45RA+ positively selected. The source is a man aged 18 to 29 in good health.

The CDR3 loop is CACRTSDHTDTQYF. CDR3 DNA: TGTGCCTGTAGGACTAGCGATCACACAGATACGCAGTATTTT. This chain uses TRBV30 with TRBJ2-3, with TRBD2 matching over 9 bases. Germline V gene lookup returns CDR1 GTSNPN and CDR2 SVGIG (reference sequence). This CDR3 spans 14 amino acids. J lost 2 bases, V lost 6 bases, and 6 bases had no gene match. Full variable domain (missing parts from reference TRBV30 and TRBJ2-3): SQTIHQWPATLVQPVGSPLSLECTVEGTSNPNLYWYRQAAGRGLQLLFYSVGIGQISSEVPQNLSASRPQDRQFILSSKKLLLSDSGFYLCACRTSDHTDTQYFGPGTRLTVL.

A single count supports this clone. The CDR3 nucleotides are TGCGCCAGCAACCAAGGAGGGGATGGCTACACCTTC. Protein: CASNQGGDGYTF. The V call is TRBV5-1, the J call TRBJ1-2, with D maybe TRBD1 (5 bases). The CDR3 runs to 12 residues. Trimming pared 6 bases from V and 6 bases from J, leaving 12 bases between. The germline gives CDR1 SGHRS, CDR2 YFSETQ.

The rearrangement uses TRBV7-2 and TRBJ2-2; 7 nucleotides match TRBD2. Germline V gene lookup returns CDR1 SGHTA and CDR2 FQGNSA. This CDR3 comprises 16 residues. V lost 2 bases to trimming and J lost 1 base; unmatched junction nucleotides: 4. The CDR3 region is CASSLNGGGNTGELFF. CDR3 in DNA: TGTGCCAGCAGCTTAAACGGCGGGGGGAACACCGGGGAGCTGTTTTTT.

Comments on this clone: Relative to the germline gene, one junction end is altered; a read error may explain this. The chain has TRBV2 and TRBJ1-6, with 9 bases matching TRBD1. The CDR3 has 14 residues. Per the germline V gene, CDR1 is SNHLY and CDR2 is FYNNEI. In DNA form, the CDR3 reads TGTGCCAGCAGAGCCGGACAGGGGCTTTCACCCCCCCACTTT. It encodes CASRAGQGLSPPHF.

The rearrangement joins TRBV6-1 to TRBJ2-7, with D possibly matching TRBD1 (5 bases). V lost 4 bases and J 3 bases, leaving 19 bases between the germline ends. CDR3 size: 16 residues. CDR1 and CDR2 (germline): MNHNS, SASEGT. The CDR3 loop is CASSVSYDAGIYEQYF. Written as DNA, the CDR3 is TGTGCCAGCAGTGTTAGTTATGATGCAGGGATCTACGAGCAGTACTTC.

The V and J genes are TRBV6-1 and TRBJ2-2; 11 bases match TRBD2. Trimming cost V 4 bases and J 4 bases; bases outside gene matches: 5. Germline V gene lookup returns CDR1 MNHNS and CDR2 SASEGT. CDR3 length equals 16 residues. The CDR3 loop is CASSGGTSGTTGELFF. As DNA, the CDR3 is TGTGCCAGCAGTGGGGGGACTAGCGGTACCACCGGGGAGCTGTTTTTT.

This chain connects TRBV11-2 to TRBJ2-2; possibly TRBD1 or TRBD2 for D (6 bases each). V gave up 1 base and J gave up 6 bases, with 21 bases separating them. Germline V gene sequence: CDR1 SGHAT, CDR2 FQNNGV. The CDR3 spans 18 residues. The CDR3 region is CASSLGPPGAVSAGELFF. CDR3 coding DNA: TGTGCCAGCAGCTTAGGCCCCCCGGGGGCGGTTTCCGCCGGGGAGCTGTTTTTT.

This rearrangement joins TRBV5-1 to TRBJ2-4; the D gene is possibly TRBD1 (5 bases). Germline values: CDR1 SGHRS, CDR2 YFSETQ. V was cut by 4 bases and J by 2 bases, with 16 bases left in between. CDR3 length equals 16 residues. The CDR3 protein is CASSLIIAGTKNIQYF. The CDR3 coding sequence is TGCGCCAGCAGCCTCATCATCGCAGGGACCAAAAACATTCAGTACTTC.

This clone occurred a few times. The V gene is TRBV27, the J gene TRBJ1-5; D is perhaps TRBD1 (5 bases). Germline V gene sequence: CDR1 MNHEY, CDR2 SMNVEV (reference sequence). CDR3 length equals 13 residues. V lost 5 bases, J lost 2 bases, and 7 bases lay in between. In DNA form, the CDR3 reads TGTGCCAGCAGTAGGGGCGGCAATCAGCCCCAGCATTTT. Translating it yields CASSRGGNQPQHF.

The chain employs TRBV6-6 and TRBJ2-5; no firm D call. Trimming removed 3 bases at V and 6 bases at J, with 5 bases between. The germline V gene encodes CDR1 MNHNY and CDR2 SVGAGI (reference sequence). CDR3 length: 11 amino acids. This chain's CDR3 is CASSYGQTQYF. The CDR3 DNA sequence: TGTGCCAGCAGTTATGGGCAGACCCAGTACTTC.

The J gene is TRBJ1-1, the V gene TRBV6-1; 9 bases fit TRBD1. Per the germline V gene, CDR1 is MNHNS and CDR2 is SASEGT. V gave up 6 bases and J gave up 8 bases; unmatched junction bases: 7. The CDR3 extends over 13 amino acids. DNA for the CDR3: TGTGCCAGCAGAACCCGACAGGGGGAGGAAGCTTTCTTT. Protein product: CASRTRQGEEAFF.

The chain links TRBV28 to TRBJ1-2; D is ambiguous. The germline CDR1 and CDR2 sequences are MDHEN and SYDVKM. CDR3 length: 10 residues. The V and J ends lost 8 bases and 2 bases respectively, with 3 bases between them. The CDR3 here is CASENYGYTF. The CDR3 DNA is TGTGCCAGCGAAAACTATGGCTACACCTTC.

The chain uses TRBV10-1 and TRBJ2-2, with 12 bases that match TRBD2. This CDR3 is built from 15 residues. Germline V CDR1 and CDR2: WNHNN, SYGVQD (reference sequence). V shed 4 bases and J 5 bases; nucleotides not matched to a gene: 2. The DNA for the CDR3 is TGCGCCAGCAGTGTCGGGACTAGCGGGACCGGGGAGCTGTTTTTT. Its translation: CASSVGTSGTGELFF.

The chain is built from TRBV30 and TRBJ2-2; D tentatively fits TRBD1 or TRBD2 (5 bases each). Germline lookup yields CDR1 GTSNPN and CDR2 SVGIG (reference sequence). The V gene lost 3 bases and the J gene lost 5 bases, with 13 bases spanning the gap. This CDR3 is 14 amino acids long. Here the CDR3 reads CAWRMGPGTGELFF. The DNA of the CDR3 is TGTGCCTGGAGAATGGGACCGGGTACCGGGGAGCTGTTTTTT.

The genes are TRBV6-6 and TRBJ1-2; TRBD1 matches 8 bases. The germline gives CDR1 MNHNY, CDR2 SVGAGI (reference sequence). V was pared by 6 bases and J by 4 bases, with 7 bases of the junction left unmatched. The CDR3 consists of 14 residues. The CDR3 DNA reads as TGTGCCAGCAGGGCCGGACAGGGTTCCTATGGCTACACCTTC. Its translation: CASRAGQGSYGYTF.

The rearrangement links TRBV11-2 to TRBJ2-5; D gene ambiguous. The CDR3 runs 14 residues. The V gene lost 3 bases and the J gene lost 3 bases, with 11 bases spanning the gap. Germline V lookup: CDR1 SGHAT, CDR2 FQNNGV. The CDR3 nucleotides are TGTGCCAGCAGCTTGCAGAGTGGGGAAGAGACCCAGTACTTC. It yields the protein CASSLQSGEETQYF.

About this clone itself: This sample includes further DNA sequences coding for the same CDR3. V is TRBV12-5 and J is TRBJ1-1; no clear D. This CDR3 comprises 13 residues. Germline CDR1 and CDR2: LGHNT and FRNRAP. V was trimmed by 1 base and J by 1 base, leaving 4 bases between them. As DNA, the CDR3 is TGTGCTAGTGGTTTGGGGCAGAACACTGAAGCTTTCTTT. It specifies CASGLGQNTEAFF.

The chain uses TRBV6-1 and TRBJ1-1; the D is unclear. This CDR3 is 15 amino acids long. The V and J ends lost 4 bases and 12 bases respectively, with 24 bases between them. Germline V gene sequence: CDR1 MNHNS, CDR2 SASEGT. The CDR3 sequence: CASSASEQSATTTFF. The CDR3 bases are TGTGCCAGCAGTGCATCCGAACAGAGCGCCACGACGACTTTCTTT.

The chain links TRBV15 to TRBJ1-5, with unresolved D. Per germline, CDR1 LNHNV and CDR2 YYDKDF (reference sequence). The V end lost 5 bases, the J end lost 2 bases, and 10 bases lay between the germline ends. The CDR3 extends over 14 amino acids. The CDR3 bases are TGTGCCACCAGCGTCGTCACGGGCAATCAGCCCCAGCATTTT. This encodes CATSVVTGNQPQHF.

The rearrangement joins TRBV10-3 to TRBJ2-7, with a possible D match to TRBD2 (6 bases). Per germline, CDR1 ENHRY and CDR2 SYGVKD. This CDR3 has 13 residues. The V and J ends lost 3 bases and 3 bases respectively, with 9 bases between them. Here the CDR3 reads CAISEREVYEQYF. Written as DNA, the CDR3 is TGTGCCATCAGTGAAAGGGAGGTCTACGAGCAGTACTTC.

This sequence joins TRBV30 and TRBJ2-2; the D gene is possibly TRBD1 (6 bases). This CDR3 region has 13 residues. Germline values: CDR1 GTSNPN, CDR2 SVGIG (reference sequence). The germline V and J ends were trimmed by 4 bases and 2 bases, with 8 bases remaining between them. CDR3 DNA: TGTGCCTGGAACAGGGTAAACACCGGGGAGCTGTTTTTT. Its translation: CAWNRVNTGELFF.